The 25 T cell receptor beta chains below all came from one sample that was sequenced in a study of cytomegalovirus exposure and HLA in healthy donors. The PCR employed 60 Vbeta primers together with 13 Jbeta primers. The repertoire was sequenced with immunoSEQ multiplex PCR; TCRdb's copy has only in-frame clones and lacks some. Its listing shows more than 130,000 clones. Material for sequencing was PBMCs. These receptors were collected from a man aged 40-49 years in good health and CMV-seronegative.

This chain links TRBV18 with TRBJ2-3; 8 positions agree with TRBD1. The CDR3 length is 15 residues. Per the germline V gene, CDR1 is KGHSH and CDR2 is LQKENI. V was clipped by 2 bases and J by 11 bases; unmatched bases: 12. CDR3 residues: CASSPMTQGAIVQYF. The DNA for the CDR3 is TGTGCCAGCTCACCAATGACTCAGGGGGCGATAGTGCAGTATTTT. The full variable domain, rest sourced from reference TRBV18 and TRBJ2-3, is NAGVMQNPRHLVRRRGQEARLRCSPMKGHSHVYWYRQLPEEGLKFMVYLQKENIIDESGMPKERFSAEFPKEGPSILRIQQVVRGDSAAYFCASSPMTQGAIVQYFGPGTRLTVL.

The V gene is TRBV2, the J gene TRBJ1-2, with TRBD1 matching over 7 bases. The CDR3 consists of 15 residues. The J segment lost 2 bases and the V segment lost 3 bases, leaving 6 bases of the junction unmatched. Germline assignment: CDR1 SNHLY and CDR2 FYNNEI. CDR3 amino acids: CASSDQGGINYGYTF. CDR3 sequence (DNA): TGTGCCAGCAGTGATCAGGGGGGCATAAACTATGGCTACACCTTC. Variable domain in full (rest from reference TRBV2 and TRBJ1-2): EPEVTQTPSHQVTQMGQEVILRCVPISNHLYFYWYRQILGQKVEFLVSFYNNEISEKSEIFDDQFSVERPDGSNFTLKIRSTKLEDSAMYFCASSDQGGINYGYTFGSGTRLTVV.

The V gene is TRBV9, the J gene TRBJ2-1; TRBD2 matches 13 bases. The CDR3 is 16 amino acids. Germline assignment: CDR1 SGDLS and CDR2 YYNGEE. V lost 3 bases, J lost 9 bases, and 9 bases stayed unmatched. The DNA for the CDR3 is TGTGCCAGCAGCGATAGGACTAGCGGGGGCTTCGGTGAGCAGTTCTTC. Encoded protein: CASSDRTSGGFGEQFF.

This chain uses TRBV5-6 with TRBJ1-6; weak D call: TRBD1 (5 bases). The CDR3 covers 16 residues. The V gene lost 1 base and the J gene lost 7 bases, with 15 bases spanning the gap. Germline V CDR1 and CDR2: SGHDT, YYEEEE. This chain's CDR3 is CASSLRGVVQNSPLHF. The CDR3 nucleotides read TGTGCCAGCAGCTTGCGGGGGGTGGTTCAGAATTCACCCCTCCACTTT.

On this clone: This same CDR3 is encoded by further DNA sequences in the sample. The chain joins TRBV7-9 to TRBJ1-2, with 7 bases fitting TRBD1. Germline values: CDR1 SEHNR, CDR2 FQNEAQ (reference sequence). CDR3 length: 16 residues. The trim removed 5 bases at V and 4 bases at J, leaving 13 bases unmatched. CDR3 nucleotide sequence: TGTGCCAGCAGCCCTACAGGGGCGGCTAACTTCTATGGCTACACCTTC. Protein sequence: CASSPTGAANFYGYTF.

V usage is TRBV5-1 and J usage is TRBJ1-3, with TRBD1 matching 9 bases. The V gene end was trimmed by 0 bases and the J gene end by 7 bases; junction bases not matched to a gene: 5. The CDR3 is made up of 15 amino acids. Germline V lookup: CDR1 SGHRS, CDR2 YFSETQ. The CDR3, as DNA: TGCGCCAGCAGCTTGGCCGGGGACAGGGCTAACACCATATATTTT. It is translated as CASSLAGDRANTIYF.

CDR3 DNA: TGTGCCATCAGTGGAAATCTAGCGGGGGTCCACACAGATACGCAGTATTTT. Residues: CAISGNLAGVHTDTQYF. The chain carries TRBV10-3 and TRBJ2-3, with 10 positions matching TRBD2. J gave up 2 bases and V 4 bases, and 9 bases lay outside the gene matches. The CDR3 is 17 amino acids. In germline, CDR1 is ENHRY, CDR2 SYGVKD.

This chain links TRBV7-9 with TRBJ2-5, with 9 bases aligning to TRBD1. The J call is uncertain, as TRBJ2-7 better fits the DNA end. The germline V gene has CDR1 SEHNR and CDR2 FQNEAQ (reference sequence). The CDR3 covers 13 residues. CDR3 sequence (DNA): TGTGCCAGCAGTCGACAGGGGGCCTACGAGCAGTACTTC. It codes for CASSRQGAYEQYF.

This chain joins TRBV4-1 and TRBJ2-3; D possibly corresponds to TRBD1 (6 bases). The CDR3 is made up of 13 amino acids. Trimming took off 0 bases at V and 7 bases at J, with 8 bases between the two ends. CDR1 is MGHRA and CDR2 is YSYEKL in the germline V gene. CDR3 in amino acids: CASSQEGQYTQYF. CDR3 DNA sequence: TGCGCCAGCAGCCAAGAGGGACAATATACGCAGTATTTT.

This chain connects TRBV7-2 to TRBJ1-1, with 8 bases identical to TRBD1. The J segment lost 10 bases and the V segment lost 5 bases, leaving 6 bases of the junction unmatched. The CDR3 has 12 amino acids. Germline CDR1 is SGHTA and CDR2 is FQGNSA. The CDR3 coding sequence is TGTGCCAGCAGCCTAAGAGACAGGGGAGCTTTCTTT. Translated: CASSLRDRGAFF.

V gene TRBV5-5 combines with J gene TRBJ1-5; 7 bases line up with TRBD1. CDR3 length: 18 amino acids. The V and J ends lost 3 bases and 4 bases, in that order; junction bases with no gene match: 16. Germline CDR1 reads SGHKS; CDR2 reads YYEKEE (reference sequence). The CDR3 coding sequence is TGTGCCAGCAGCTCTGGGGACAGCCTCCTAACCGTTAATCAGCCCCAGCATTTT. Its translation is CASSSGDSLLTVNQPQHF.

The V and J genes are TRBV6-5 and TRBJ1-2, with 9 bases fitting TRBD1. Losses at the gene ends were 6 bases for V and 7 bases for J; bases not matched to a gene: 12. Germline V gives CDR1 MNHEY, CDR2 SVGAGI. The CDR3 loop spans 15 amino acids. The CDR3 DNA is TGTGCCAGCAGCCACCCCAAACAGGGGGCCGGTGGCTACACCTTC. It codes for CASSHPKQGAGGYTF.

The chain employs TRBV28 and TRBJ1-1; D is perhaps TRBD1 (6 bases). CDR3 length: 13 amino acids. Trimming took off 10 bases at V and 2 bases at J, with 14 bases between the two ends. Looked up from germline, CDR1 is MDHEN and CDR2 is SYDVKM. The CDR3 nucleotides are TGTGCCATGAAACAGGGCTTAAACACTGAAGCTTTCTTT. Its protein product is CAMKQGLNTEAFF.

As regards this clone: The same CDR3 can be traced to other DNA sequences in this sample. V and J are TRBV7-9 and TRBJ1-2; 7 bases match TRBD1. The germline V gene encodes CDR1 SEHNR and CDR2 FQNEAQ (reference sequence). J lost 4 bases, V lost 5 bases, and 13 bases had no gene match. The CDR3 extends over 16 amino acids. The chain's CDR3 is CASSPTGAANFYGYTF. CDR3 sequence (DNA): TGTGCCAGCAGCCCCACAGGGGCGGCTAACTTCTATGGCTACACCTTC. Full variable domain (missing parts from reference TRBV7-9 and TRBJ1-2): DTGVSQNPRHKITKRGQNVTFRCDPISEHNRLYWYRQTLGQGPEFLTYFQNEAQLEKSRLLSDRFSAERPKGSFSTLEIQRTEQGDSAMYLCASSPTGAANFYGYTFGSGTRLTVV.

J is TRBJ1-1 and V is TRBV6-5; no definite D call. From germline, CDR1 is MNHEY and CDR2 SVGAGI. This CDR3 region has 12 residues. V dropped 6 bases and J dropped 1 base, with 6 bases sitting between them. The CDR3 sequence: CASRRQNTEAFF. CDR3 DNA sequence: TGTGCCAGCAGACGACAGAACACTGAAGCTTTCTTT.

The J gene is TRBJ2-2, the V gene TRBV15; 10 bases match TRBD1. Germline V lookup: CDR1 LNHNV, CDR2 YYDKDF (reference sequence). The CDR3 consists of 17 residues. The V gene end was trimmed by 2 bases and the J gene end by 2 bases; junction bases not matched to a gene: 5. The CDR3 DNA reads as TGTGCCACCAGCAGAAGAGGGACAGGGGACAACACCGGGGAGCTGTTTTTT. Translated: CATSRRGTGDNTGELFF.

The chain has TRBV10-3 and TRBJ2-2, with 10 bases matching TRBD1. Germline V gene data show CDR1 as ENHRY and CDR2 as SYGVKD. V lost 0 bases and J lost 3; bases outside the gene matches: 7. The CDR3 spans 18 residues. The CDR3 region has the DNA TGTGCCATCAGTGAGTCCAACTTGGGACAGGGGTACACCGGGGAGCTGTTTTTT. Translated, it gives CAISESNLGQGYTGELFF.

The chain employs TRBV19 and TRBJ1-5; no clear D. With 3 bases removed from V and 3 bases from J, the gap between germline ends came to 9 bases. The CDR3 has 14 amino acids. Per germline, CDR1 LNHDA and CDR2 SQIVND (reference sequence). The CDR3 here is CASSMPGFNQPQHF. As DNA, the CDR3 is TGTGCCAGTAGTATGCCCGGGTTCAATCAGCCCCAGCATTTT.

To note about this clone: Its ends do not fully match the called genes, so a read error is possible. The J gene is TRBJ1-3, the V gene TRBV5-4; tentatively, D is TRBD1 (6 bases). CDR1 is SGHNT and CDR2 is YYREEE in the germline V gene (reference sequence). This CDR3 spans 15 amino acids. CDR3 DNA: TGTGCCAGCAGCCTGTCTGGACAGTCTGGAAACACTATATATTTT. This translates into CASSLSGQSGNTIYF.

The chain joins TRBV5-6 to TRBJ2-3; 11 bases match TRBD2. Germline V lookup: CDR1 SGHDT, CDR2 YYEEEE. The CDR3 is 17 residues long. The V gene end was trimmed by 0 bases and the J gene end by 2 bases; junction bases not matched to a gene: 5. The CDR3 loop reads CASSLEGTSGYTDTQYF. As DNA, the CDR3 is TGTGCCAGCAGCTTGGAAGGGACTAGCGGTTACACAGATACGCAGTATTTT.

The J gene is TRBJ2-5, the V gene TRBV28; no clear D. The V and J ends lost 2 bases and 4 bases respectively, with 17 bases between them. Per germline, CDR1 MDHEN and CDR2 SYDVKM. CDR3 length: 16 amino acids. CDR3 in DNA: TGTGCCAGCAGTTTAATGAACAGTCGATGGGCAGAGACCCAGTACTTC. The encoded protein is CASSLMNSRWAETQYF.

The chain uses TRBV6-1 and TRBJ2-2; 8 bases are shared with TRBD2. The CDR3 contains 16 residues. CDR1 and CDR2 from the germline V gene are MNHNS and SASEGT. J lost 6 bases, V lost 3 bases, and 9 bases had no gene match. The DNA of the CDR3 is TGTGCCAGCAGTGACCCTTTTGCGGGGGGAGCCGGGGAGCTGTTTTTT. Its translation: CASSDPFAGGAGELFF.

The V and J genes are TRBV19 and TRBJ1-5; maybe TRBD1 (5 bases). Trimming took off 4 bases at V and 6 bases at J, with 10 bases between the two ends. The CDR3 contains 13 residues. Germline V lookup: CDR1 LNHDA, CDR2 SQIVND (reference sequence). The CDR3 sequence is CASSTQGPQPQHF. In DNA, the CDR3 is TGTGCCAGTAGTACTCAGGGTCCTCAGCCCCAGCATTTT.

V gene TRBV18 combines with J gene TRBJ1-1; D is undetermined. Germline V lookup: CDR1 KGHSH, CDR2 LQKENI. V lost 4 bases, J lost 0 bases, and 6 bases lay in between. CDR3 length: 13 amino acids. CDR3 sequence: CASSRDLNTEAFF. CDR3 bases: TGTGCCAGCTCACGCGATTTGAACACTGAAGCTTTCTTT.

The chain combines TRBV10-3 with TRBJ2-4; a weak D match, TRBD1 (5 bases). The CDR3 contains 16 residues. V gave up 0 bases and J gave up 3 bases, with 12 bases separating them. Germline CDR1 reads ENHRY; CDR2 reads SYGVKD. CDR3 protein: CAISESILQGKNIQYF. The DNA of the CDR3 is TGTGCCATCAGTGAGTCGATATTGCAGGGCAAAAACATTCAGTACTTC.